This T cell receptor beta chain was profiled in a study of T cells in Graves' hyperthyroidism and ophthalmopathy. Thyroid ultrasound, orbital computed tomography, clinical symptoms, and serum thyroxine and TRAb underpinned diagnoses. General study findings and limits: Blood also held most thyroid clonotypes expanded beyond 0.001.

This clonotype was observed at least ten times. No antigen is known for it. The CDR3 runs 15 residues. The trim removed 6 bases at V and 8 bases at J, leaving 13 bases unmatched. Per germline, CDR1 LGHDT and CDR2 YNNKEL (reference sequence). RNA transcripts yielded amplified TCR beta CDR3 regions. RT-PCR in the first round (using the HTBI primer set) targeted the TCR CDR3. MiXCR, run by TCRdb on the multiplex PCR reads, gives a single entry per CDR3 protein. The data show hundreds of thousands of distinct CDR3 sequences, with about a sixth seen just once and 7.5% to 8% held by the top ten. The sequence was obtained from a woman between 18 and 30 years old with Graves' hyperthyroidism. The chain uses TRBV3-1 and TRBJ2-1; 7 bases agree with TRBD2. Material for sequencing was blood. The CDR3 is CASSPQLPGGDEQFF. CDR3 DNA: TGTGCCAGCAGTCCTCAACTTCCTGGGGGGGATGAGCAGTTCTTC.